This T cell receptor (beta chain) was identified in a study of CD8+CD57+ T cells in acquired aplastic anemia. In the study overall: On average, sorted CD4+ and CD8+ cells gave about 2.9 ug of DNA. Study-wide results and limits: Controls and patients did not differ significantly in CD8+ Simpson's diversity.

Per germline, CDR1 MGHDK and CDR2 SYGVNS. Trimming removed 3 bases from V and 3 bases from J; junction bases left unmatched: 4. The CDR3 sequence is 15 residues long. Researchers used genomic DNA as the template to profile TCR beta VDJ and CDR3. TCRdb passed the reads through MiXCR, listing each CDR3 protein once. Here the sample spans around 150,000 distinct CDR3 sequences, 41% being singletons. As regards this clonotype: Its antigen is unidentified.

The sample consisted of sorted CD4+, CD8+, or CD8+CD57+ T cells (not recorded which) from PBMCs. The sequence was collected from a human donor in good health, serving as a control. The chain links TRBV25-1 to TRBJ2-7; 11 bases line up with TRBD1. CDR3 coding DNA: TGTGCCAGCAGTGAGCACGGGACAGGGGGCTACGAGCAGTACTTC. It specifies CASSEHGTGGYEQYF.